A single sample gave rise to the 14 T cell receptor beta chains below, sequenced in a study of T cell responses to AZD1222 COVID-19 vaccine. Only in-frame clones appear in the TCRdb table, and some are missing; sequencing was by immunoSEQ multiplex PCR. The sample has approximately 67,000 clones, under 90% seen once. The starting material was peripheral blood, obtained 28 days after the second AZD1222 dose. The origin of the receptors is an adult who received the AZD1222 COVID-19 vaccine.

The rearrangement uses TRBV11-2 and TRBJ2-5; 13 bases agree with TRBD2. Germline-derived CDR1 and CDR2 are SGHAT and FQNNGV. Trimming cost V 2 bases and J 2 bases; bases outside gene matches: 11. There are 19 residues in the CDR3. As DNA, the CDR3 is TGTGCCAGCAGCTTACGACTAGCGGGGGGAGACCTCCCGCAAGAGACCCAGTACTTC. As protein: CASSLRLAGGDLPQETQYF.

The J gene is TRBJ1-6, the V gene TRBV28, with 10 bases fitting TRBD1. In germline, CDR1 is MDHEN, CDR2 SYDVKM. The J segment lost 7 bases and the V segment lost 7 bases, leaving 13 bases of the junction unmatched. There are 17 residues in the CDR3. CDR3 amino acids: CASNSDGTGEKNSPLHF. Written as DNA, the CDR3 is TGTGCCAGCAACAGCGACGGGACAGGGGAAAAGAATTCACCCCTCCACTTT.

CDR3 loop: CASRYGTGINTEAFF. The CDR3 nucleotides read TGTGCCAGCAGGTACGGGACAGGGATAAACACTGAAGCTTTCTTT. This sequence joins TRBV7-9 and TRBJ1-1; 9 nucleotides align to TRBD1. The CDR3 consists of 15 residues. Germline values: CDR1 SEHNR, CDR2 FQNEAQ (reference sequence). V dropped 6 bases and J dropped 2; count of bases not matched to a gene: 7.

The chain couples TRBV7-9 to TRBJ1-2, with 10 bases aligning to TRBD1. The germline V gene has CDR1 SEHNR and CDR2 FQNEAQ (reference sequence). This CDR3 has 15 amino acids. The ends lost 5 bases at V and 5 bases at J; junction bases unmatched: 8. For the CDR3, the DNA is TGTGCCAGCAGCCCGGGGACAGGGGCGGGTTATGGCTACACCTTC. Its protein product is CASSPGTGAGYGYTF.

Concerning this clone: This sample includes further DNA sequences coding for the same CDR3. This rearrangement joins TRBV12-3 or TRBV12-4 to TRBJ2-3; no reliable D call. This CDR3 has 12 residues. Between the trimmed V and J ends, which lost 1 base and 4 bases, there was a span of 3 bases. CDR3 nucleotides: TGTGCCAGCAGTTTAGGTGCAGATACGCAGTATTTT. As protein: CASSLGADTQYF.

The chain recombines TRBV15 with TRBJ1-3; D call uncertain. Germline CDR1 reads LNHNV; CDR2 reads YYDKDF (reference sequence). The V end was cut by 4 bases, the J end by 0 bases, with 1 base between. The CDR3 runs 12 residues. The CDR3 DNA follows: TGTGCCACCAGCATCTCTGGAAACACCATATATTTT. It encodes CATSISGNTIYF.

This clone was detected once. The gene calls are TRBV27 and TRBJ2-7, with D perhaps given as TRBD1 or TRBD2 (6 bases each). The CDR3 sequence is 15 residues long. Germline V gene lookup returns CDR1 MNHEY and CDR2 SMNVEV (reference sequence). Trimming pared 1 base from V and 2 bases from J, leaving 12 bases between. In nucleotides, the CDR3 is TGTGCCAGCAGTTTATGGGGGGCGTCTGCCTACGAGCAGTACTTC. Protein product: CASSLWGASAYEQYF.

The V and J genes are TRBV6-5 and TRBJ1-2; D unresolved. Trimming shortened V by 5 bases and J by 2 bases, and 12 bases separated the two germline ends. The CDR3 contains 14 residues. CDR1 and CDR2 from the germline V gene are MNHEY and SVGAGI. The CDR3 here is CASSIARENYGYTF. CDR3 DNA sequence: TGTGCCAGCAGTATCGCGCGGGAGAACTATGGCTACACCTTC.

The chain recombines TRBV4-2 with TRBJ1-2, with D unclear. V was pared by 1 base and J by 5 bases, with 8 bases between. Germline V gene sequence: CDR1 LGHNA, CDR2 YNFKEQ. CDR3 length equals 13 residues. DNA of the CDR3: TGTGCCAGCAGCCAAGCGACGGGGTATGGCTACACCTTC. Amino acid sequence: CASSQATGYGYTF.

The chain recombines TRBV7-9 with TRBJ1-1; perhaps TRBD1 as D (5 bases). CDR1 and CDR2 (germline): SEHNR, FQNEAQ (reference sequence). This CDR3 is 15 amino acids long. V shed 6 bases and J shed 4 bases, with 18 bases lying between them. Here the CDR3 reads CASRRGQGFATEAFF. CDR3 bases: TGTGCCAGCAGGAGGGGCCAGGGTTTCGCCACTGAAGCTTTCTTT. Full variable domain (remainder filled in from reference TRBV7-9 and TRBJ1-1): DTGVSQNPRHKITKRGQNVTFRCDPISEHNRLYWYRQTLGQGPEFLTYFQNEAQLEKSRLLSDRFSAERPKGSFSTLEIQRTEQGDSAMYLCASRRGQGFATEAFFGQGTRLTVV.

V usage is TRBV7-8 and J usage is TRBJ1-3; D is perhaps TRBD1 (6 bases). The CDR3 has 18 amino acids. The V gene's germline CDR1 is SGHVS and CDR2 FQNEAQ. V lost 4 bases, J lost 2 bases, and 21 bases lay in between. The CDR3 DNA is TGTGCCAGCAGCTCGCGGGAAGGACAGTCGACGACTGGAAACACCATATATTTT. Its protein is CASSSREGQSTTGNTIYF.

The CDR3 spells CASSRTGVTDTQYF. CDR3 nucleotide sequence: TGCGCCAGCAGCCGGACAGGAGTCACAGATACGCAGTATTTT. This sequence joins TRBV4-1 and TRBJ2-3; 7 positions agree with TRBD1. Trimming cost V 4 bases and J 2 bases; bases outside gene matches: 3. CDR3 length: 14 amino acids. Looked up from germline, CDR1 is MGHRA and CDR2 is YSYEKL.

This clone showed up many times. CDR3 amino acids: CASIPGGLYSNQPQHF. The CDR3 DNA reads TGTGCCAGTATTCCAGGGGGGCTATATAGCAATCAGCCCCAGCATTTT. V is TRBV19 and J is TRBJ1-5; TRBD1 matches 7 bases. The CDR3 runs 16 residues. V shed 7 bases and J 0 bases; nucleotides not matched to a gene: 9. From germline, CDR1 is LNHDA and CDR2 SQIVND (reference sequence).

The chain uses TRBV4-2 and TRBJ1-5, with 8 positions matching TRBD1. The germline gives CDR1 LGHNA, CDR2 YNFKEQ. With V trimmed by 4 bases and J by 0 bases, 8 bases remained unmatched. CDR3 size: 17 residues. The chain's CDR3 is CASSPRADRGSNQPQHF. Written as DNA, the CDR3 is TGTGCCAGCAGCCCCAGAGCCGACAGGGGTAGCAATCAGCCCCAGCATTTT.